This TCR beta chain appears in the sequencing data of a study of T cell responses to AZD1222 COVID-19 vaccine. Study-level findings and limits: Repertoires were sampled only after the peak T cell response.

Trimming shortened V by 6 bases and J by 7 bases, and 10 bases separated the two germline ends. Germline CDR1 and CDR2: WNHNN and SYGVQD (reference sequence). The CDR3 is 12 amino acids. As regards this clone: Its specificity is not known.

Some clones are missing from TCRdb's copy, which holds only in-frame ones; the method was immunoSEQ multiplex PCR. The data show some 60,000 clones, 60% to 85% seen once. The origin of this receptor is an adult who received the AZD1222 COVID-19 vaccine. The material sequenced was peripheral blood, taken 28 days after the second AZD1222 dose. V and J are TRBV10-1 and TRBJ2-1, with a weak D call TRBD2 (6 bases). The CDR3 nucleotides read TGCGCCAGCAGCATGACTAGGAATGAGCAGTTCTTC. It is translated as CASSMTRNEQFF.